This is a list of T cell receptor beta chains from one sample in a study of neoadjuvant nivolumab and ipilimumab in lung cancer. The data were produced by immunoSEQ multiplex PCR, yet TCRdb's version contains in-frame clones alone and is incomplete. The table lists tens of thousands of clones, 80% of them singletons. The input for sequencing was peripheral blood, taken before neoadjuvant nivolumab, alone or with ipilimumab. These receptors came from an adult with non-small cell lung cancer. Each CDR3 is given with its conserved first and last residue. Fields, in order: CDR3 DNA, CDR3 protein, J gene, clone size, V gene, D gene. D genes are given only for firm matches. Only some rows state a clone size, as once, few, many or a class for expanded clones.

CDR3 DNA: TGTGCCAGCACCATACGACAGGGAGGCTACACCTTC; CDR3 protein: CASTIRQGGYTF; J gene: TRBJ1-2; clone size: once; V gene: TRBV2; D gene: TRBD1
CDR3 DNA: TGCGCCAGCAGCTGGGGACAGGGGATGGCTGAAGCTTTCTTT; CDR3 protein: CASSWGQGMAEAFF; J gene: TRBJ1-1; clone size: once; V gene: TRBV5-1; D gene: TRBD1
CDR3 DNA: TGTGCCAGCAATCGCTATTCTGACGGAAACACTGAAGCTTTCTTT; CDR3 protein: CASNRYSDGNTEAFF; J gene: TRBJ1-1; clone size: NA; V gene: TRBV25-1; D gene: NA
CDR3 DNA: TGTGCCAGCAGTACCGGGACAGGGGTTCTCTACGAGCAGTACTTC; CDR3 protein: CASSTGTGVLYEQYF; J gene: TRBJ2-7; clone size: NA; V gene: TRBV6-6; D gene: TRBD1
CDR3 DNA: TGTGCCAGCAGCTTCGAGGGTCTTAAAGCTTTCTTT; CDR3 protein: CASSFEGLKAFF; J gene: TRBJ1-1; clone size: NA; V gene: TRBV7-9; D gene: NA
CDR3 DNA: TGCGCCAGCAGCCTACTGACAGGGGCAGATACGCAGTATTTT; CDR3 protein: CASSLLTGADTQYF; J gene: TRBJ2-3; clone size: NA; V gene: TRBV5-1; D gene: TRBD1
CDR3 DNA: TGTGCCAGCAGCCTTCGGACTAGCGGTGAGACCCAGTACTTC; CDR3 protein: CASSLRTSGETQYF; J gene: TRBJ2-5; clone size: NA; V gene: TRBV2; D gene: TRBD2
CDR3 DNA: TGCGCCAGCAGCCAAGAATTCGGGACAGGGGGCGTAAGGAATGAAAAACTGTTTTTT; CDR3 protein: CASSQEFGTGGVRNEKLFF; J gene: TRBJ1-4; clone size: NA; V gene: TRBV4-1; D gene: TRBD1
CDR3 DNA: TGTGCCAGTAGTATGAAGGGTATTGGGGCCAACGTCCTGACTTTC; CDR3 protein: CASSMKGIGANVLTF; J gene: TRBJ2-6; clone size: NA; V gene: TRBV19; D gene: NA
CDR3 DNA: TGCGCCAGCAGCCAAGATGGCGGACCAGTATACAATGAGCAGTTCTTC; CDR3 protein: CASSQDGGPVYNEQFF; J gene: TRBJ2-1; clone size: NA; V gene: TRBV4-3; D gene: NA
CDR3 DNA: TGTGCCAGCAGTCCTCGAGCGGGGGCCCCAAGGGATACGCAGTATTTT; CDR3 protein: CASSPRAGAPRDTQYF; J gene: TRBJ2-3; clone size: NA; V gene: TRBV27; D gene: TRBD2
CDR3 DNA: TGTGCCAGCAGTGAACTCCAGGGAACTCTCTCTGGGGCCAACGTCCTGACTTTC; CDR3 protein: CASSELQGTLSGANVLTF; J gene: TRBJ2-6; clone size: NA; V gene: TRBV2; D gene: NA
CDR3 DNA: TGTGCCAGCAGCTTGCAGGGGTTTGGCAATCAGCCCCAGCATTTT; CDR3 protein: CASSLQGFGNQPQHF; J gene: TRBJ1-5; clone size: NA; V gene: TRBV28; D gene: NA
CDR3 DNA: TGTGCCAGTAGTATACAGGCCGGCCTCTACGAGCAGTACTTC; CDR3 protein: CASSIQAGLYEQYF; J gene: TRBJ2-7; clone size: NA; V gene: TRBV19; D gene: NA
CDR3 DNA: TGTGCCGTCAGAGGTTCGCAGGGGTATGGCTACACCTTC; CDR3 protein: CAVRGSQGYGYTF; J gene: TRBJ1-2; clone size: NA; V gene: TRBV10-3; D gene: NA
CDR3 DNA: TGTGCCATCACGGCAAATCCTGGGGGCTACGAGCAGTACTTC; CDR3 protein: CAITANPGGYEQYF; J gene: TRBJ2-7; clone size: NA; V gene: TRBV10-3; D gene: NA
CDR3 DNA: TGTGCCAGCAGTGAGGTCGGTACCCATGAGCAGTTCTTC; CDR3 protein: CASSEVGTHEQFF; J gene: TRBJ2-1; clone size: NA; V gene: TRBV6-1; D gene: NA